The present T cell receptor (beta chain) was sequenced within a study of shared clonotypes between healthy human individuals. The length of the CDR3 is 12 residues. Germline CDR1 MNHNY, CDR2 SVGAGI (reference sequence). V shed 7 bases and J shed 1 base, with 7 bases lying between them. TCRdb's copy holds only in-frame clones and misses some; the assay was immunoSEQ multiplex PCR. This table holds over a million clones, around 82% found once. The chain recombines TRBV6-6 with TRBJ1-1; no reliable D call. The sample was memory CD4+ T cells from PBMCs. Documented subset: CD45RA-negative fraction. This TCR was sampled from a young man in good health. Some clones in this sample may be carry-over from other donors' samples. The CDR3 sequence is CASNQRNTEAFF. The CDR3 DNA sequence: TGTGCCAGCAACCAGAGGAACACTGAAGCTTTCTTT.